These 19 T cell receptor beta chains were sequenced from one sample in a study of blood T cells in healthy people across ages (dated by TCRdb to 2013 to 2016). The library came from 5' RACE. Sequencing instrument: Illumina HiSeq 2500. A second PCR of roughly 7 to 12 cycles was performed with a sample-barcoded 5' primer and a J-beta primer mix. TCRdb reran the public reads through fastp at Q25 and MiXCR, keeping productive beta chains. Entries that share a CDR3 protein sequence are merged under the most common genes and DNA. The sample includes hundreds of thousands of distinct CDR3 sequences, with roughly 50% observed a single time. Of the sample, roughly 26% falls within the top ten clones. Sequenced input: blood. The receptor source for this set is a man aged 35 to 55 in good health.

CDR3 bases: TGTGCCAGCAGCTCCCAGATTCTGGAAAATGAGCAGTTCTTC. Translation gives CASSSQILENEQFF. The chain couples TRBV28 to TRBJ2-1; D gene ambiguous. V was cut by 6 bases and J by 7 bases, with 16 bases left in between. This CDR3 is built from 14 residues. Germline lookup yields CDR1 MDHEN and CDR2 SYDVKM.

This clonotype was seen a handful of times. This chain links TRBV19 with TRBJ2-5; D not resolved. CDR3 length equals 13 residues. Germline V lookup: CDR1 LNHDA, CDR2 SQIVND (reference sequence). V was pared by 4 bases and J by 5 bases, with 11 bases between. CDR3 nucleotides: TGTGCCAGTAGTAACGGCGCCGGGGAGACCCAGTACTTC. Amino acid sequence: CASSNGAGETQYF. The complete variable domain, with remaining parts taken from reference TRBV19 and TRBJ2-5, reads DGGITQSPKYLFRKEGQNVTLSCEQNLNHDAMYWYRQDPGQGLRLIYYSQIVNDFQKGDIAEGYSVSREKKESFPLTVTSAQKNPTAFYLCASSNGAGETQYFGPGTRLLVL.

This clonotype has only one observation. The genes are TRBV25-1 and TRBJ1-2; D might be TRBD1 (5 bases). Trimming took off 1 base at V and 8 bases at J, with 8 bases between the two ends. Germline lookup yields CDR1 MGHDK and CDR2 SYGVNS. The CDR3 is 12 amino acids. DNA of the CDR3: TGTGCCAGCAGTGAATCGTGGGGCGGCTACACCTTC. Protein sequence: CASSESWGGYTF.

CDR3: CASSWSGSSTDTQYF. Here the CDR3 DNA reads TGCGCCAGCAGCTGGAGTGGGAGCTCCACAGATACGCAGTATTTT. The chain joins TRBV5-1 to TRBJ2-3; D might be TRBD2 (5 bases). Germline V lookup: CDR1 SGHRS, CDR2 YFSETQ. Trimming removed 3 bases from V and 2 bases from J, with 13 bases in between. This CDR3 comprises 15 residues.

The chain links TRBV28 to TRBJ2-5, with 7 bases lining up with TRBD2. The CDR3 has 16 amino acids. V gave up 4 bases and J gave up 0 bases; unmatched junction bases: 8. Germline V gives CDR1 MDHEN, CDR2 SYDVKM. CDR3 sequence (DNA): TGTGCCAGCAGTTGGTGGAGCGGGGTGAACCAAGAGACCCAGTACTTC. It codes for CASSWWSGVNQETQYF.

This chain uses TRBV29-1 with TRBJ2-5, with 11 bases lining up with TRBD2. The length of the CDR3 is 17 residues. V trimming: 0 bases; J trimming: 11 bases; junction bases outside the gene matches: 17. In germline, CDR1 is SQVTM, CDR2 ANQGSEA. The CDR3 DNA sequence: TGCAGCGTTGAAGAGGGGTTAGCGGGGGGGCGATACAATGAGCAGTACTTC. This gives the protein CSVEEGLAGGRYNEQYF.

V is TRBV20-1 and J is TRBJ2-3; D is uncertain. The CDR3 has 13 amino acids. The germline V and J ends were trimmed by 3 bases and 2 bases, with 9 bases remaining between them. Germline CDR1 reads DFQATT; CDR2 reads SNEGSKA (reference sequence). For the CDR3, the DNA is TGCAGTGCTAGGCAGCCCCTCACAGATACGCAGTATTTT. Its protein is CSARQPLTDTQYF.

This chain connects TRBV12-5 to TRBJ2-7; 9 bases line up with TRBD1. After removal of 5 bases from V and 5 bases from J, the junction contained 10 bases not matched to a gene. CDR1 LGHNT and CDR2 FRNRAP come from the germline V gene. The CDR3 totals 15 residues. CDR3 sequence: CASGLGQGLRNEQYF. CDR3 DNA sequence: TGTGCTAGTGGTCTCGGACAGGGGCTGAGAAACGAGCAGTACTTC.

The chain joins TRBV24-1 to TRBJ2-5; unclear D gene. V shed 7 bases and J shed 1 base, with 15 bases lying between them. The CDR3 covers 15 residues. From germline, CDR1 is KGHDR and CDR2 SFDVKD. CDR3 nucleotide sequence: TGTGCCACCAGCAAATGGGATTCAGGCCAAGAGACCCAGTACTTC. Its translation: CATSKWDSGQETQYF.

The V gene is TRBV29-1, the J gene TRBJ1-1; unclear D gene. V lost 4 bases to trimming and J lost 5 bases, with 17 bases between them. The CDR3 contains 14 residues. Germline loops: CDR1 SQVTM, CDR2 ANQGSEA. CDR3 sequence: CSVGDQFGRTEAFF. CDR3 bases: TGCAGCGTTGGCGATCAATTCGGCAGGACTGAAGCTTTCTTT.

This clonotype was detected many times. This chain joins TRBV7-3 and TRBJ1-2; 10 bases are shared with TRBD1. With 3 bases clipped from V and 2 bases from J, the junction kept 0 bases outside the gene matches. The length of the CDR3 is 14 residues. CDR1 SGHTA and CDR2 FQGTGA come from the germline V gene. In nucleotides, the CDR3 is TGTGCCAGCAGCTTGGGACAGGGGAACTATGGCTACACCTTC. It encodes CASSLGQGNYGYTF.

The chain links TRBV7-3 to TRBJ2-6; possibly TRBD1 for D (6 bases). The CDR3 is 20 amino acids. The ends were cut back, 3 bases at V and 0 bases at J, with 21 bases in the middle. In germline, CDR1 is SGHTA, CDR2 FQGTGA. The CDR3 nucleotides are TGTGCCAGCAGCTTGTATGGGGGTGGGGACATTCGCTCTGGGGCCAACGTCCTGACTTTC. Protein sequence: CASSLYGGGDIRSGANVLTF.

CDR3 residues: CASRQGAVSNQPQHF. Here the CDR3 DNA reads TGTGCCAGTAGGCAGGGGGCGGTGAGCAATCAGCCCCAGCATTTT. The chain has TRBV28 and TRBJ1-5; 8 bases align to TRBD1. V lost 9 bases and J lost 1; bases outside the gene matches: 8. Germline CDR1 MDHEN, CDR2 SYDVKM. The CDR3 consists of 15 residues.

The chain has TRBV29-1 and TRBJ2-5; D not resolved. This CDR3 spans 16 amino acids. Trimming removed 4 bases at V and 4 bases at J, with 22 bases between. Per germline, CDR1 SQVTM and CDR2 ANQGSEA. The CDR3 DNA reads TGCAGCGTTGCGATCACCCAGGCCGACCCTCGAGAGACCCAGTACTTC. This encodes CSVAITQADPRETQYF.

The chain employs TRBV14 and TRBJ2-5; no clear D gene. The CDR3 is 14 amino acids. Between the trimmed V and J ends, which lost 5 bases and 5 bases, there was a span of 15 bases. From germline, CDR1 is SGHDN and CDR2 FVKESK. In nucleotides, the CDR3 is TGTGCCAGCAGCGACCGGACCGATGGGGAGACCCAGTACTTC. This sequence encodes CASSDRTDGETQYF.

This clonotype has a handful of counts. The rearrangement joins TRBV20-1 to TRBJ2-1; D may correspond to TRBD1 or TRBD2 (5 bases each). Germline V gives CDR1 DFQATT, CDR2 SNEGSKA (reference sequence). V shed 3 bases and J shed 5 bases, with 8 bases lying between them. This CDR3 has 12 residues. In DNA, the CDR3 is TGCAGTGCTAGCGGGACGAACAATGAGCAGTTCTTC. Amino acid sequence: CSASGTNNEQFF.

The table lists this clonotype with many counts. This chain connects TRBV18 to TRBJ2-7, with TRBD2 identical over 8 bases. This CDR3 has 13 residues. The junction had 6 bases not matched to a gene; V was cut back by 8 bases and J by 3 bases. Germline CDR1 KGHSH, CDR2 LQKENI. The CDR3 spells CASSPGTSYEQYF. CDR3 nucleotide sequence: TGTGCCAGCAGCCCAGGGACTAGCTACGAGCAGTACTTC.

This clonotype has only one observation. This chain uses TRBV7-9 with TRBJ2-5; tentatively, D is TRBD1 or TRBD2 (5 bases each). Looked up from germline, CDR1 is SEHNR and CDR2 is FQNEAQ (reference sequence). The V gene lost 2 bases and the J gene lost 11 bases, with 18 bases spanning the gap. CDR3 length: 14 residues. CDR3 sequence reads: CASSLPRGDNEQYF. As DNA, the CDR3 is TGTGCCAGCAGCTTACCTCGGGGCGACAATGAGCAGTACTTC. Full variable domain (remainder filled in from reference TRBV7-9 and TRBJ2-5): DTGVSQNPRHKITKRGQNVTFRCDPISEHNRLYWYRQTLGQGPEFLTYFQNEAQLEKSRLLSDRFSAERPKGSFSTLEIQRTEQGDSAMYLCASSLPRGDNEQYFGPGTRLLVL.

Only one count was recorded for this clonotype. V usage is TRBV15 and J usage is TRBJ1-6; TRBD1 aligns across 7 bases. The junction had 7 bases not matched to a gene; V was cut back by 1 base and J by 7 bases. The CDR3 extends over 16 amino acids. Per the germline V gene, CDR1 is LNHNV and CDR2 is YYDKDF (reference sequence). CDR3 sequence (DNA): TGTGCCACCAGCAGAGCCGAGGGACAGAGAAATTCACCCCTCCACTTT. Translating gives CATSRAEGQRNSPLHF. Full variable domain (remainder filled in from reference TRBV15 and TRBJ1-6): DAMVIQNPRYQVTQFGKPVTLSCSQTLNHNVMYWYQQKSSQAPKLLFHYYDKDFNNEADTPDNFQSRRPNTSFCFLDIRSPGLGDTAMYLCATSRAEGQRNSPLHFGNGTRLTVT.